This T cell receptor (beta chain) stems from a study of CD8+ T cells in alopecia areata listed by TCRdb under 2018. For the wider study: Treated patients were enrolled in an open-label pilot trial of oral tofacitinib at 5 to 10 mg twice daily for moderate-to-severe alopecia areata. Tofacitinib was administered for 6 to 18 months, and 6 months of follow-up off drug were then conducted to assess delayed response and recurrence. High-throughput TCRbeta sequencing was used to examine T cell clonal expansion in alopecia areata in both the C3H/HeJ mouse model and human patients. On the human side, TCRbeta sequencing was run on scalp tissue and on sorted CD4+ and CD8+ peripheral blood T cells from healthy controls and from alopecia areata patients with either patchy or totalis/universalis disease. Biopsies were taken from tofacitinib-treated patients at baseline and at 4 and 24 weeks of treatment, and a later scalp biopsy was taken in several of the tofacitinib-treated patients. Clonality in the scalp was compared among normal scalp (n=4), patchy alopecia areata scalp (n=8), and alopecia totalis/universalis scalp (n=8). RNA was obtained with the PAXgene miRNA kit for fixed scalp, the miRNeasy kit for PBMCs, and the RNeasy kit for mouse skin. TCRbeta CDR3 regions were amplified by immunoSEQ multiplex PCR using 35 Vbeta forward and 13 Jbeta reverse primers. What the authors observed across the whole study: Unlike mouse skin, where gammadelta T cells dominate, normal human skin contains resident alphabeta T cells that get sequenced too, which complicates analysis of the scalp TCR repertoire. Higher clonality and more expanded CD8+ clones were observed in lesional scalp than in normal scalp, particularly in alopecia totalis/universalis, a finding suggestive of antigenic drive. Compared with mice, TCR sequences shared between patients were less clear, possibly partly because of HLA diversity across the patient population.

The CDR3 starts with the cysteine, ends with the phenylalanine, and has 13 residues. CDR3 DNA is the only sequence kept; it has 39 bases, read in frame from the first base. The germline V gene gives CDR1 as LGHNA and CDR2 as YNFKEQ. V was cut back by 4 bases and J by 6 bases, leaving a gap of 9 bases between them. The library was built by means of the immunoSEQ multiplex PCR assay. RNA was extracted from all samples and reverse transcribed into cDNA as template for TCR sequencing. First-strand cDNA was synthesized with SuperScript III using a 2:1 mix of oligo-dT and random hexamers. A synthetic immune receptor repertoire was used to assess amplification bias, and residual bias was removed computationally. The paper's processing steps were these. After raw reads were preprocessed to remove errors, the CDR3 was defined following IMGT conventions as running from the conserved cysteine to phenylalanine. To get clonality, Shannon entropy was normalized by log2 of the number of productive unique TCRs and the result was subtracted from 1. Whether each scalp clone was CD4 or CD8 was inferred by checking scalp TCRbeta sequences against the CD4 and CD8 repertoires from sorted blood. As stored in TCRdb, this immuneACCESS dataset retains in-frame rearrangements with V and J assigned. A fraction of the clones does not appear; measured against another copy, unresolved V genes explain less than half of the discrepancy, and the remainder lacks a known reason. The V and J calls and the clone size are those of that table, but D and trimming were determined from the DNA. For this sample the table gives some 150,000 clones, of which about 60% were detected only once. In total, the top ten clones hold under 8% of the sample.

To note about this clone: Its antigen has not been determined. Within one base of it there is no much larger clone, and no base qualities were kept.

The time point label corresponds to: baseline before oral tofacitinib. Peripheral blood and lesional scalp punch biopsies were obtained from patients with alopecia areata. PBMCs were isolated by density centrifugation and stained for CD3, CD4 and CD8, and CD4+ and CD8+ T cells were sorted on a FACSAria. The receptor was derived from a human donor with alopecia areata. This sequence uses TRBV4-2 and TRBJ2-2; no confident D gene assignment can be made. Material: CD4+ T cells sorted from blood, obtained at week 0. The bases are TGTGCCAGCAGCCCCTCACCCCCCGGGGAGCTGTTTTTT. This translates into CASSPSPPGELFF.